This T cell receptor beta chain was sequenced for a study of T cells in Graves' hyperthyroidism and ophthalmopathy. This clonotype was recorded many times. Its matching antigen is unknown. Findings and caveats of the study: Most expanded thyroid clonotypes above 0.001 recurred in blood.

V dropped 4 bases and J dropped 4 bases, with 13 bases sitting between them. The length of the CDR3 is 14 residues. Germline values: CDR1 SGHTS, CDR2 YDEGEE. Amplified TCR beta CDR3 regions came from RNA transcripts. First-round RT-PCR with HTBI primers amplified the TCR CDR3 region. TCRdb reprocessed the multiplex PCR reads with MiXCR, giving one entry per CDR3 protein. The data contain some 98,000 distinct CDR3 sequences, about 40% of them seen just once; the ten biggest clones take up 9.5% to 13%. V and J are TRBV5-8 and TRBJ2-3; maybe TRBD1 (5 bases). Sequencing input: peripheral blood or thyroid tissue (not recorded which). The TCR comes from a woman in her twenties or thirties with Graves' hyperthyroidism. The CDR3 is CASSQRWGSDTQYF. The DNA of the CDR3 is TGTGCCAGCAGCCAGCGTTGGGGCTCAGATACGCAGTATTTT. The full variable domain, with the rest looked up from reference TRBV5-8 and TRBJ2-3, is EAGVTQSPTHLIKTRGQQATLRCSPISGHTSVYWYQQALGLGLQFLLWYDEGEERNRGNFPPRFSGRQFPNYSSELNVNALELEDSALYLCASSQRWGSDTQYFGPGTRLTVL.